This is a list of T cell receptor beta chains from one sample in a study of Tregs in tolerant kidney transplant recipients. The table came from immunoSEQ multiplex PCR; TCRdb's copy has only in-frame clones and leaves some out. The sample has some 240,000 clones, 65% to 85% seen once. Sample: CD4+ T cells from blood. These receptors originate from a human donor in good health. Each CDR3 is given with its conserved first and last residue. Each record gives: J gene, V gene, D gene, clone size, CDR3 protein, CDR3 DNA. A D gene is named only where the DNA matches it firmly. A row's size may be missing; if present it is once, few, many or a size class.

J gene: TRBJ1-4; V gene: TRBV5-8; D gene: -; clone size: once; CDR3 protein: CASSLAWGTANEKLFF; CDR3 DNA: TGTGCCAGCAGCTTGGCCTGGGGGACTGCTAATGAAAAACTGTTTTTT
J gene: TRBJ2-7; V gene: TRBV29-1; D gene: TRBD2; clone size: few; CDR3 protein: CSALTSYSGSSYEQYF; CDR3 DNA: TGCAGCGCCCTTACCTCCTATAGCGGGAGCTCCTACGAGCAGTACTTC
J gene: TRBJ2-5; V gene: TRBV27; D gene: TRBD1; clone size: -; CDR3 protein: CASSFLQGAGETQYF; CDR3 DNA: TGTGCCAGCAGTTTTTTACAGGGGGCAGGGGAGACCCAGTACTTC
J gene: TRBJ1-1; V gene: TRBV5-1; D gene: -; clone size: -; CDR3 protein: CASSLTLRDTEAFF; CDR3 DNA: TGCGCCAGCAGCTTGACCCTAAGGGACACTGAAGCTTTCTTT
J gene: TRBJ2-7; V gene: TRBV5-1; D gene: TRBD2; clone size: -; CDR3 protein: CASSFSGTSGYEQYF; CDR3 DNA: TGCGCCAGCAGCTTCTCCGGGACTAGCGGCTACGAGCAGTACTTC
J gene: TRBJ1-2; V gene: TRBV11-2; D gene: -; clone size: -; CDR3 protein: CASSLEEWSNYGYTF; CDR3 DNA: TGTGCCAGCAGCTTAGAGGAGTGGAGCAACTATGGCTACACCTTC
J gene: TRBJ2-7; V gene: TRBV7-9; D gene: -; clone size: once; CDR3 protein: CASSPQLDSKSYEQYF; CDR3 DNA: TGTGCCAGCAGCCCACAATTGGACAGTAAATCCTACGAGCAGTACTTC
J gene: TRBJ2-7; V gene: TRBV5-5; D gene: -; clone size: -; CDR3 protein: CASRLHGTLYEQYF; CDR3 DNA: TGTGCCAGCAGGTTACACGGGACACTCTACGAGCAGTACTTC
J gene: TRBJ2-5; V gene: TRBV5-1; D gene: TRBD1; clone size: -; CDR3 protein: CASGQGTGGKETQYF; CDR3 DNA: TGCGCCAGCGGCCAAGGGACAGGGGGTAAAGAGACCCAGTACTTC
J gene: TRBJ2-5; V gene: TRBV2; D gene: TRBD2; clone size: -; CDR3 protein: CASSQSSGAYF; CDR3 DNA: TGTGCCAGCAGTCAGTCTAGCGGGGCGTACTTC
J gene: TRBJ1-1; V gene: TRBV6-6; D gene: -; clone size: -; CDR3 protein: CASRETGPDSNTEAFF; CDR3 DNA: TGTGCCAGCAGGGAAACAGGGCCCGACTCGAACACTGAAGCTTTCTTT
J gene: TRBJ1-1; V gene: TRBV4-1; D gene: -; clone size: -; CDR3 protein: CASSHHGGGTEAFF; CDR3 DNA: TGCGCCAGCAGCCACCACGGCGGGGGAACTGAAGCTTTCTTT
J gene: TRBJ2-7; V gene: TRBV5-1; D gene: -; clone size: -; CDR3 protein: CASSLGSGVGVIRYF; CDR3 DNA: TGCGCCAGCAGCTTGGGGTCTGGAGTCGGAGTCATTAGGTACTTC
J gene: TRBJ1-5; V gene: TRBV6-1; D gene: -; clone size: -; CDR3 protein: CASSPTGGANQPQHF; CDR3 DNA: TGTGCCAGCAGTCCGACGGGGGGAGCTAATCAGCCCCAGCATTTT
J gene: TRBJ2-6; V gene: TRBV7-2; D gene: -; clone size: -; CDR3 protein: CASSLEGGSGANVLTF; CDR3 DNA: TGTGCCAGCAGCTTAGAAGGGGGCTCTGGGGCCAACGTCCTGACTTTC
J gene: TRBJ1-2; V gene: TRBV19; D gene: -; clone size: -; CDR3 protein: CATFGQPYGYTF; CDR3 DNA: TGTGCCACCTTTGGACAGCCTTATGGCTACACCTTC
J gene: TRBJ2-4; V gene: TRBV27; D gene: -; clone size: -; CDR3 protein: CASSSNRVRAKNIQYF; CDR3 DNA: TGTGCCAGCAGTTCCAACAGGGTCAGAGCCAAAAACATTCAGTACTTC
J gene: TRBJ1-2; V gene: TRBV6-1; D gene: -; clone size: -; CDR3 protein: CASSAYSRGVYGYTF; CDR3 DNA: TGTGCCAGCAGTGCCTACTCGCGGGGGGTCTATGGCTACACCTTC
J gene: TRBJ2-6; V gene: TRBV5-1; D gene: TRBD1; clone size: -; CDR3 protein: CASSLPDRGMSGANVLTF; CDR3 DNA: TGCGCCAGCAGCTTGCCGGACAGGGGGATGTCTGGGGCCAACGTCCTGACTTTC
J gene: TRBJ1-5; V gene: TRBV19; D gene: TRBD1; clone size: once; CDR3 protein: CASHTNDRGNQPQHF; CDR3 DNA: TGTGCCAGTCACACGAATGACAGGGGCAATCAGCCCCAGCATTTT
J gene: TRBJ1-1; V gene: TRBV11-1; D gene: TRBD1; clone size: once; CDR3 protein: CASSRNRGPTEAFF; CDR3 DNA: TGTGCCAGCAGCCGCAACAGGGGCCCCACTGAAGCTTTCTTT
J gene: TRBJ2-7; V gene: TRBV11-2; D gene: -; clone size: -; CDR3 protein: CASSFTDSAAYEQYF; CDR3 DNA: TGTGCCAGCAGCTTTACGGACAGTGCTGCCTACGAGCAGTACTTC
J gene: TRBJ1-6; V gene: TRBV6-5; D gene: TRBD1; clone size: -; CDR3 protein: CASSIQGGNSPLHF; CDR3 DNA: TGTGCCAGCAGCATTCAGGGGGGGAATTCACCCCTCCACTTT
J gene: TRBJ2-1; V gene: TRBV9; D gene: -; clone size: -; CDR3 protein: CASSVTGYSSYNEQFF; CDR3 DNA: TGTGCCAGCAGCGTCACAGGGTATTCCTCCTACAATGAGCAGTTCTTC
J gene: TRBJ2-3; V gene: TRBV4-1; D gene: TRBD2; clone size: -; CDR3 protein: CASSQDVAGGVLDTQYF; CDR3 DNA: TGCGCCAGCAGCCAAGATGTAGCGGGAGGGGTATTGGATACGCAGTATTTT
J gene: TRBJ1-6; V gene: TRBV12-5; D gene: -; clone size: -; CDR3 protein: CASGFFPTGYNSPLHF; CDR3 DNA: TGTGCTAGTGGTTTTTTCCCTACGGGCTATAATTCACCCCTCCACTTT
J gene: TRBJ1-1; V gene: TRBV7-9; D gene: TRBD1; clone size: -; CDR3 protein: CASSPRQGTGTEAFF; CDR3 DNA: TGTGCCAGCAGCCCTAGACAGGGAACGGGAACTGAAGCTTTCTTT
J gene: TRBJ2-5; V gene: TRBV6-5; D gene: -; clone size: once; CDR3 protein: CASSEALAAQYF; CDR3 DNA: TGTGCCAGCAGTGAAGCGCTGGCAGCCCAGTACTTC
J gene: TRBJ1-1; V gene: TRBV6-5; D gene: TRBD1; clone size: -; CDR3 protein: CASSPGQGMNTEAFF; CDR3 DNA: TGTGCCAGCAGTCCGGGACAGGGGATGAACACTGAAGCTTTCTTT
J gene: TRBJ1-1; V gene: TRBV11-2; D gene: -; clone size: -; CDR3 protein: CASSFVVLKAFF; CDR3 DNA: TGTGCCAGCAGCTTTGTGGTCCTAAAGGCTTTCTTT
J gene: TRBJ1-3; V gene: TRBV7-9; D gene: TRBD1; clone size: few; CDR3 protein: CASSSRGQAGNTIYF; CDR3 DNA: TGTGCCAGCAGCTCCAGGGGGCAAGCTGGAAACACCATATATTTT
J gene: TRBJ1-2; V gene: TRBV30; D gene: -; clone size: -; CDR3 protein: CAWADEKTAYGYTF; CDR3 DNA: TGTGCCTGGGCAGACGAGAAGACAGCCTATGGCTACACCTTC
J gene: TRBJ2-1; V gene: TRBV18; D gene: -; clone size: -; CDR3 protein: CASSPRSGVYNEQFF; CDR3 DNA: TGTGCCAGCTCACCTCGATCCGGGGTCTACAATGAGCAGTTCTTC
J gene: TRBJ2-7; V gene: TRBV19; D gene: TRBD1; clone size: -; CDR3 protein: CASSRQGADEQYF; CDR3 DNA: TGTGCCAGTAGCCGACAGGGGGCGGATGAGCAGTACTTC
J gene: TRBJ1-1; V gene: TRBV2; D gene: TRBD1; clone size: -; CDR3 protein: CASIISPGQGGNTEAFF; CDR3 DNA: TGTGCCAGCATTATATCTCCGGGACAGGGGGGGAACACTGAAGCTTTCTTT
J gene: TRBJ1-5; V gene: TRBV5-1; D gene: -; clone size: few; CDR3 protein: CASSSGSSNQPQHF; CDR3 DNA: TGCGCCAGCAGCTCCGGGTCTAGCAATCAGCCCCAGCATTTT
J gene: TRBJ1-3; V gene: TRBV25-1; D gene: -; clone size: once; CDR3 protein: CASSEIQAGSGNTIYF; CDR3 DNA: TGTGCCAGCAGTGAAATACAGGCTGGGTCTGGAAACACCATATATTTT
J gene: TRBJ1-2; V gene: TRBV30; D gene: -; clone size: -; CDR3 protein: CAWSPSMTGAYTF; CDR3 DNA: TGTGCCTGGAGCCCCTCGATGACAGGTGCCTACACCTTC
J gene: TRBJ1-1; V gene: TRBV18; D gene: TRBD1; clone size: few; CDR3 protein: CASLPRDSALMNTEAFF; CDR3 DNA: TGTGCCAGTTTACCCCGGGACAGCGCCCTAATGAACACTGAAGCTTTCTTT
J gene: TRBJ2-1; V gene: TRBV19; D gene: TRBD1; clone size: -; CDR3 protein: CASRRDRSSYNEQFF; CDR3 DNA: TGTGCCAGTAGACGGGACAGGAGCTCCTACAATGAGCAGTTCTTC
J gene: TRBJ2-7; V gene: TRBV5-1; D gene: TRBD1; clone size: -; CDR3 protein: CASRTGEGYEQYF; CDR3 DNA: TGCGCCAGCAGGACAGGGGAAGGATACGAGCAGTACTTC
J gene: TRBJ1-4; V gene: TRBV18; D gene: -; clone size: -; CDR3 protein: CASSPYESQGEKLFF; CDR3 DNA: TGTGCCAGCTCACCCTATGAATCTCAGGGTGAAAAACTGTTTTTT
J gene: TRBJ2-5; V gene: TRBV5-1; D gene: -; clone size: -; CDR3 protein: CASSLAPGPPADQYF; CDR3 DNA: TGCGCCAGCAGCTTGGCGCCAGGGCCTCCAGCGGACCAGTACTTC
J gene: TRBJ1-1; V gene: TRBV30; D gene: TRBD1; clone size: -; CDR3 protein: CAWSPDRANTEAFF; CDR3 DNA: TGTGCCTGGAGCCCGGACAGGGCGAACACTGAAGCTTTCTTT
J gene: TRBJ2-5; V gene: TRBV7-3; D gene: TRBD2; clone size: -; CDR3 protein: CASSLAGGGLQETQYF; CDR3 DNA: TGTGCCAGCAGCTTAGCTGGCGGGGGTCTCCAAGAGACCCAGTACTTC
J gene: TRBJ2-3; V gene: TRBV4-1; D gene: -; clone size: -; CDR3 protein: CASSLEEREDTQYF; CDR3 DNA: TGCGCCAGCAGCCTCGAGGAACGGGAGGATACGCAGTATTTT
J gene: TRBJ2-2; V gene: TRBV10-1; D gene: TRBD2; clone size: -; CDR3 protein: CASRFGGSGELFF; CDR3 DNA: TGCGCCAGCCGGTTCGGGGGGTCCGGGGAGCTGTTTTTT
J gene: TRBJ1-5; V gene: TRBV18; D gene: -; clone size: few; CDR3 protein: CASSEGLNQPQHF; CDR3 DNA: TGTGCCAGCTCCGAGGGCCTAAATCAGCCCCAGCATTTT